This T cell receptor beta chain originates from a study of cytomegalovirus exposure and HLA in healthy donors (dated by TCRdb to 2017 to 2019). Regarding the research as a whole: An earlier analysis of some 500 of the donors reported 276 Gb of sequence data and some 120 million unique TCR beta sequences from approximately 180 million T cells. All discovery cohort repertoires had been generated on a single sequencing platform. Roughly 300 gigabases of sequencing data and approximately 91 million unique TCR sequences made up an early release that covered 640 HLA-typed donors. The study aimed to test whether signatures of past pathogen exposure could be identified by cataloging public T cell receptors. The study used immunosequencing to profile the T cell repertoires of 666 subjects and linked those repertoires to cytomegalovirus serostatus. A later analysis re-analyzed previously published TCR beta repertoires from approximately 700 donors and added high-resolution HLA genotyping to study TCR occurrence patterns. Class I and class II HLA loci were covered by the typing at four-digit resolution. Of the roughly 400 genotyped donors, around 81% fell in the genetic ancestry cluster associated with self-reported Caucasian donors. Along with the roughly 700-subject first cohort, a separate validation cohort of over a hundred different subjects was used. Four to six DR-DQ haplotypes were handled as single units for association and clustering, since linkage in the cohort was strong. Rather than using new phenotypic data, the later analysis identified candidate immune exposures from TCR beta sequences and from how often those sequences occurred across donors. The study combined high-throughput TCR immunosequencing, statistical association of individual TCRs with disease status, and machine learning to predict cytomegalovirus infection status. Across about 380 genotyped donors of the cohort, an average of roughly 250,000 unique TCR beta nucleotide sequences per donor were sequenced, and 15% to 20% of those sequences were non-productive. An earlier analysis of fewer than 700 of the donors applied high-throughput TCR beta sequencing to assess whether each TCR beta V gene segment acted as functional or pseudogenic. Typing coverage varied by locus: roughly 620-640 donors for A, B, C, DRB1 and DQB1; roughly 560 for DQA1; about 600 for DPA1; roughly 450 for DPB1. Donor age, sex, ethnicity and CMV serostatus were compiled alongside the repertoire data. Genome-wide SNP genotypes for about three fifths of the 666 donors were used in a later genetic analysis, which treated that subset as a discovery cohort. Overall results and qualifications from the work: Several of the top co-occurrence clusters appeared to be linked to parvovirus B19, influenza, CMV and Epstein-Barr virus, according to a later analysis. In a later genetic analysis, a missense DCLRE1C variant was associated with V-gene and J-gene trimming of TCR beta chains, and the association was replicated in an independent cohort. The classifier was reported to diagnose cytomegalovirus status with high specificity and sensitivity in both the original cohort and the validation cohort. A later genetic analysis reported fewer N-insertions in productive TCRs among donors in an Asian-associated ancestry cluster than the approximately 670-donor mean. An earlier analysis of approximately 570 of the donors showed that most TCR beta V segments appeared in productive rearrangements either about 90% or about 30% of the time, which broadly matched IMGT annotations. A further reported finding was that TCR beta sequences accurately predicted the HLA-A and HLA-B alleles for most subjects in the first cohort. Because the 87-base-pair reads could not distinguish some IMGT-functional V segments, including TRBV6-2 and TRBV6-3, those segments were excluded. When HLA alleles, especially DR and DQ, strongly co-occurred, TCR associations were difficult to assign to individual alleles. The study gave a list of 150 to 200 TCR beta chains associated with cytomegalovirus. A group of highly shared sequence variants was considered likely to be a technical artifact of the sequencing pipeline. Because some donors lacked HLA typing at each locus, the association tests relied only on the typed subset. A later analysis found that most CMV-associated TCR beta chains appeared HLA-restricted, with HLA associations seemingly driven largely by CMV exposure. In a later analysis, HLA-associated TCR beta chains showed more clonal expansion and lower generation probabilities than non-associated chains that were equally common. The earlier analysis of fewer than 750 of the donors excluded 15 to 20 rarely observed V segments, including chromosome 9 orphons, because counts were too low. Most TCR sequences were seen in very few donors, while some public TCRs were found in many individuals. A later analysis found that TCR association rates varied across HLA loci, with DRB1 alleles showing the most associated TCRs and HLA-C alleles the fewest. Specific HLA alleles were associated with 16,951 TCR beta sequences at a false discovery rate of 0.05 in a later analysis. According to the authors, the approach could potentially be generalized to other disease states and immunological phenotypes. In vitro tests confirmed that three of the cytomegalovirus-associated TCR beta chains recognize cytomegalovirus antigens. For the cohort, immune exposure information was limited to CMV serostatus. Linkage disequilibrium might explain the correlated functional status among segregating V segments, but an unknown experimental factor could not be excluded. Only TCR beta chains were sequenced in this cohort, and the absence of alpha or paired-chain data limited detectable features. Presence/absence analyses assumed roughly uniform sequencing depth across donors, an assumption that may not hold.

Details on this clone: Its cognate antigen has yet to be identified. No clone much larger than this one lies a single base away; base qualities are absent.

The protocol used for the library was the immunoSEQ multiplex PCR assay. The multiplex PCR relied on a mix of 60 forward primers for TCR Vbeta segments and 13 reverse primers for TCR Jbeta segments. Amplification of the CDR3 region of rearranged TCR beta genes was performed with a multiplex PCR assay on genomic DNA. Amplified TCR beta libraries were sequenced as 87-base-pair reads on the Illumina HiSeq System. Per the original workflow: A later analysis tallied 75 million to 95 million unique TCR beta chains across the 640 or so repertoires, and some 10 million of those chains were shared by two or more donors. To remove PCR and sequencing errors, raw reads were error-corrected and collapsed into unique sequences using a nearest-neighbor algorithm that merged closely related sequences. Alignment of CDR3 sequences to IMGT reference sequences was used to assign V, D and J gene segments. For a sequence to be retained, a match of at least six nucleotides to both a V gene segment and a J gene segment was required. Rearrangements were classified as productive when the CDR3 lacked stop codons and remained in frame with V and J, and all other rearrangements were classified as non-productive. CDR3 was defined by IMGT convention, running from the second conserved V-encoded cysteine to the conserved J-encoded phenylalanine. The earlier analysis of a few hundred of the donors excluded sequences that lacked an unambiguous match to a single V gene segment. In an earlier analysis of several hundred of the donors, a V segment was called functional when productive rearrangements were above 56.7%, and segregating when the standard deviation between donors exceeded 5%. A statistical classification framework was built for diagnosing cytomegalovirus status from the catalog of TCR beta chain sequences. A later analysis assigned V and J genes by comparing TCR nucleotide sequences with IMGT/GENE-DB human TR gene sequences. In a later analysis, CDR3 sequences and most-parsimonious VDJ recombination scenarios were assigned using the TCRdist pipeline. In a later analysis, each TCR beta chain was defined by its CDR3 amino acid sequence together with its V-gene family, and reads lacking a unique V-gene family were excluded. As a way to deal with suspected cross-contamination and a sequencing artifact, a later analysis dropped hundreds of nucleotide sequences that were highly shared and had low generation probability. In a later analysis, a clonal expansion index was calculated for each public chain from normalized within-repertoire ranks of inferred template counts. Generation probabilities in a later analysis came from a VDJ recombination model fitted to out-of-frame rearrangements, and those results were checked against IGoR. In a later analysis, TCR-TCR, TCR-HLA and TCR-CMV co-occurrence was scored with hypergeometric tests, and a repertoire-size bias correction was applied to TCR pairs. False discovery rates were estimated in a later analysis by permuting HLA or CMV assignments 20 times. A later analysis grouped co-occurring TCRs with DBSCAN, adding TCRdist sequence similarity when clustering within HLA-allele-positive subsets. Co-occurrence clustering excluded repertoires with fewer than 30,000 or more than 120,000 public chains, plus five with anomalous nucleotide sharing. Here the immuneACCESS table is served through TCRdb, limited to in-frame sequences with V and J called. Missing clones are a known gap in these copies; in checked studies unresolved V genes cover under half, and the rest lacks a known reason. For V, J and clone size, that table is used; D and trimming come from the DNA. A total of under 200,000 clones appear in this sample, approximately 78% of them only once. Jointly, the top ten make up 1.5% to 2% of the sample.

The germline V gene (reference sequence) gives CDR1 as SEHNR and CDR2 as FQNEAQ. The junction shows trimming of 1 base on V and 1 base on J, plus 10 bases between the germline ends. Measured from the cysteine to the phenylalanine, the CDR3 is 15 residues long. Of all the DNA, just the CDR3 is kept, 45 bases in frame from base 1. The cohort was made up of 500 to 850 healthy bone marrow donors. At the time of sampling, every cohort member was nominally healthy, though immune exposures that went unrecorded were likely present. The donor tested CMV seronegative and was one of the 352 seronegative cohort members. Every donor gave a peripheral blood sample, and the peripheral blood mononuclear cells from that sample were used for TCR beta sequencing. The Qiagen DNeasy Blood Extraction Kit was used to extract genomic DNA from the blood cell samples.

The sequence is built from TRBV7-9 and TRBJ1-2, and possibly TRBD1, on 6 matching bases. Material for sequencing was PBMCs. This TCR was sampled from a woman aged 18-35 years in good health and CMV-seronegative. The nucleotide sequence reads TGTGCCAGCAGCTTAGAGAGCAGGGGTAACTATGGCTACACCTTC. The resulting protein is CASSLESRGNYGYTF.